This T cell receptor beta chain was retrieved from a study of beta chain features in type 1 diabetes. Averaging approximately 0.11 L, one heparinised blood draw came from each individual donor. Sorting with CD45RO/CCR7/CD25/CD127/CD95/CD27 yielded naive, central memory, regulatory and stem-like memory CD4+ cells. Sorted cells reached over 95% purity in every population. Reverse transcribing all isolated RNA meant expressed TCRB transcripts were sequenced. Only in-frame clones appear in the TCRdb table, and some are missing; sequencing was by immunoSEQ multiplex PCR. The table has 150,000 or so clones, about 9% seen once. Broader study findings: TCRB CDR3 length was moderately but significantly reduced in all four CD4+ subsets of Type 1 diabetes patients. Insertions were fewer and deletions more numerous at VDJ junctions in type 1 diabetes patients.

V lost 3 bases to trimming and J lost 2 bases, with 6 bases between them. This CDR3 contains 13 residues. CDR1 SGHAT and CDR2 FQNNGV come from the germline V gene. This clone has more than one count but fewer than ten. The antigen is not known. The chain has TRBV11-2 and TRBJ2-3, with D hard to call. The TCR originated in a woman under 30 with type 1 diabetes. The material sequenced was central memory CD4+ T cells from blood. The CDR3 DNA reads as TGTGCCAGCAGCTTCGGTCTCACAGATACGCAGTATTTT. Its translation is CASSFGLTDTQYF.